The text below deals with one T cell receptor (beta chain). Its specificity is unknown. The sample originates from a study of PD-1 blockade in classical Hodgkin lymphoma. Deletions cut 3 bases from V and 0 bases from J, with 9 bases between. Germline CDR1 reads SGDLS; CDR2 reads YYNGEE. The CDR3 totals 15 residues. As for time point: cycle 4 day 1 (C4D1), after 6 weeks of nivolumab. Each and every patient relapsed after autologous stem cell transplantation, and patients got differing brentuximab vedotin exposure. Only in-frame clones appear in the TCRdb table, and some are missing; sequencing was by immunoSEQ multiplex PCR. Of about 90,000 clones in the sample, roughly nine tenths were seen once. Findings and limits, study-wide: It was reported that newly diagnosed patients had less baseline TCR diversity than healthy donors. Baseline diversity resembling that of newly diagnosed patients was seen in complete responders. Significantly greater TCR diversity emerged by C4D1 in CD4+ cells but not CD8+ cells.

The receptor's source is a human donor with classical Hodgkin lymphoma. V is TRBV9 and J is TRBJ1-4; tentative D call: TRBD1 (5 bases). Specimen: peripheral blood mononuclear cells (PBMCs), collected before the fourth cycle of nivolumab. The CDR3 here is CASSERQTTNEKLFF. In DNA form, the CDR3 reads TGTGCCAGCAGCGAGAGACAGACAACTAATGAAAAACTGTTTTTT.